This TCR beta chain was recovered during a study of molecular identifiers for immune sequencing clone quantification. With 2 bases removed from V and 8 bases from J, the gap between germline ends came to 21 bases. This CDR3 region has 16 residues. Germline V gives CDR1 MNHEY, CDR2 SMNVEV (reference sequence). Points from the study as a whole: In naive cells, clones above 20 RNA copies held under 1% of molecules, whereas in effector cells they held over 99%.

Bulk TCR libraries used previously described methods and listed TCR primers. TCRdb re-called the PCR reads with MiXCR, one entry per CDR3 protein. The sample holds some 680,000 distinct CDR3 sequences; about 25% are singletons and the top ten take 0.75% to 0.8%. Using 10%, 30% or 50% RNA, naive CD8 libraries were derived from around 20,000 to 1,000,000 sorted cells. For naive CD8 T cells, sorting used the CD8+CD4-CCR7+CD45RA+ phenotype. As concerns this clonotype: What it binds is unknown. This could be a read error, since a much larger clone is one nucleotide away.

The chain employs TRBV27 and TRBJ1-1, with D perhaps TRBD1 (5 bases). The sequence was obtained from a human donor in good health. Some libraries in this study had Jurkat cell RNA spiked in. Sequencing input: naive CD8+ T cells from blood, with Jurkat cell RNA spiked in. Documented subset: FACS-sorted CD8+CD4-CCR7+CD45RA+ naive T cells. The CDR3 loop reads CASSLKLVGGVLEAFF. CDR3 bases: TGTGCCAGCAGTTTAAAGCTCGTGGGAGGGGTTCTGGAAGCTTTCTTT.